These 30 T cell receptor beta chains were all obtained from the same sample, sequenced in a study of blood T cell repertoires in COVID-19. The data were produced by immunoSEQ multiplex PCR, yet TCRdb's version contains in-frame clones alone and is incomplete. The sample has over 200,000 clones, 88% seen once. Material for sequencing was peripheral blood. Every receptor here comes from a human donor in a cohort sampled during active COVID-19.

V gene TRBV6-6 combines with J gene TRBJ1-3, with a weak D call TRBD1 (6 bases). CDR3 length: 16 residues. Germline V gene lookup returns CDR1 MNHNY and CDR2 SVGAGI (reference sequence). V lost 2 bases and J lost 1, with 12 bases in between. Written as DNA, the CDR3 is TGTGCCAGCAGTTACGGGACATTAGGTTCTGGAAACACCATATATTTT. As protein: CASSYGTLGSGNTIYF.

This clone was picked up one time. The chain has TRBV7-2 and TRBJ2-7; maybe TRBD2 (5 bases). V was clipped by 5 bases and J by 6 bases, with 14 bases between them. The CDR3 consists of 13 residues. Germline-derived CDR1 and CDR2 are SGHTA and FQGNSA. The CDR3 spells CASSTRLSGEQYF. The CDR3 bases are TGTGCCAGCAGCACCCGACTATCGGGCGAGCAGTACTTC.

The chain couples TRBV28 to TRBJ2-7; D gene ambiguous. The CDR3 contains 12 residues. Germline V gene sequence: CDR1 MDHEN, CDR2 SYDVKM. V was shortened by 3 bases and J by 6 bases, with 9 bases between the two germline ends. This CDR3 reads CASSFRQSEQYF. DNA of the CDR3: TGTGCCAGCAGTTTCAGGCAAAGCGAGCAGTACTTC.

Note on this clone: Other DNA sequences of this sample code for an identical CDR3. The V call is TRBV6-5, the J call TRBJ1-2; TRBD1 might be the D (6 bases). The CDR3 spans 12 residues. V lost 6 bases to trimming and J lost 6 bases, with 11 bases between them. Germline V CDR1 and CDR2: MNHEY, SVGAGI. This CDR3 reads CASRITGNGYTF. The CDR3 bases are TGTGCCAGCAGGATCACAGGGAATGGCTACACCTTC.

The CDR3 sequence: CASSSTRNTGELFF. In DNA form, the CDR3 reads TGTGCCAGCAGCTCGACTCGGAACACCGGGGAGCTGTTTTTT. The gene calls are TRBV7-2 and TRBJ2-2; D remains unclear. Deletions cut 4 bases from V and 1 base from J, with 7 bases between. There are 14 residues in the CDR3. CDR1 is SGHTA, CDR2 FQGNSA, per germline.

This sequence joins TRBV6-2 or TRBV6-3 and TRBJ1-6, with 7 bases aligning to TRBD1. The CDR3 loop spans 14 amino acids. Losses at the gene ends were 5 bases for V and 13 bases for J; bases not matched to a gene: 11. Germline CDR1 MNHEY, CDR2 SVGEGT. Here the CDR3 reads CASSPGTAVKPLHF. The DNA for the CDR3 is TGTGCCAGCAGTCCCGGGACAGCAGTGAAGCCCCTCCACTTT.

This rearrangement joins TRBV4-2 to TRBJ1-1, with D unresolved. V gave up 2 bases and J gave up 2 bases, with 15 bases separating them. The CDR3 has 16 residues. The germline CDR1 and CDR2 sequences are LGHNA and YNFKEQ. The CDR3 DNA reads TGTGCCAGCAGCCAAAAAGGAGGGAAACTCAACACTGAAGCTTTCTTT. Protein product: CASSQKGGKLNTEAFF.

V is TRBV30 and J is TRBJ2-7; no definite D call. Trimming shortened V by 1 base and J by 7 bases, and 14 bases separated the two germline ends. The germline V gene has CDR1 GTSNPN and CDR2 SVGIG (reference sequence). This CDR3 is built from 13 residues. In DNA form, the CDR3 reads TGTGCCTGGAGTGAATACGGCTTGAGGGAGCAGTACTTC. It codes for CAWSEYGLREQYF.

V and J are TRBV12-5 and TRBJ2-3; 12 positions match TRBD2. V shed 6 bases and J 0 bases; nucleotides not matched to a gene: 22. The length of the CDR3 is 22 residues. Germline V lookup: CDR1 LGHNT, CDR2 FRNRAP. CDR3 amino acids: CASGRPPKRLAGDSFSTDTQYF. The CDR3 DNA sequence: TGTGCTAGTGGCAGACCACCAAAAAGACTAGCGGGGGACTCCTTTAGCACAGATACGCAGTATTTT.

The chain recombines TRBV28 with TRBJ2-7; TRBD2 agrees at 8 bases. The junction had 10 bases not matched to a gene; V was cut back by 4 bases and J by 2 bases. The CDR3 consists of 16 residues. From germline, CDR1 is MDHEN and CDR2 SYDVKM. The CDR3 nucleotides read TGTGCCAGCAGTTGGTCGGGAGGGGGGGTGCCCTACGAGCAGTACTTC. Translating it yields CASSWSGGGVPYEQYF.

The chain uses TRBV5-1 and TRBJ2-1; D gene ambiguous. From germline, CDR1 is SGHRS and CDR2 YFSETQ. Trimming cost V 0 bases and J 0 bases, with 13 bases left between them. CDR3 size: 17 residues. The CDR3 loop is CASSLATLGPSYNEQFF. The DNA of the CDR3 is TGCGCCAGCAGCTTGGCTACGCTTGGTCCCTCCTACAATGAGCAGTTCTTC.

The J gene is TRBJ2-2, the V gene TRBV4-1, with 10 bases identical to TRBD2. The CDR3 is made up of 16 amino acids. The ends lost 0 bases at V and 6 bases at J; junction bases unmatched: 4. Germline CDR1 MGHRA, CDR2 YSYEKL. The CDR3 reads CASSQDPAGGPGELFF. CDR3 nucleotides: TGCGCCAGCAGCCAAGATCCAGCGGGGGGGCCCGGGGAGCTGTTTTTT.

CDR3 coding DNA: TGCGCCAGCAGCCAAGATTCGGGTTCTGGAAACACCATATATTTT. Its protein is CASSQDSGSGNTIYF. J is TRBJ1-3 and V is TRBV4-3; no clear D. This CDR3 contains 15 residues. Germline lookup yields CDR1 LGHNA and CDR2 YSLEER. Trimming shortened V by 0 bases and J by 1 base, and 7 bases separated the two germline ends.

The V call is TRBV18, the J call TRBJ1-2; no clear D gene. This CDR3 has 12 amino acids. Germline values: CDR1 KGHSH, CDR2 LQKENI. Trimming removed 8 bases at V and 4 bases at J, with 11 bases between. The CDR3 protein is CASRSVFYGYTF. The CDR3 DNA reads as TGTGCCAGCAGGAGTGTCTTCTATGGCTACACCTTC.

The J gene is TRBJ2-7, the V gene TRBV3-1 (or the pseudogene TRBV3-2); D perhaps matches TRBD1 (5 bases). The CDR3 loop spans 14 amino acids. Germline loops: CDR1 LGHDT, CDR2 YNNKEL (reference sequence). The germline V and J ends were trimmed by 1 base and 7 bases, with 14 bases remaining between them. The CDR3 nucleotides are TGTGCCAGCAGCCAAGGCCCAGGGCAAGGAGAGCAGTACTTC. Its protein is CASSQGPGQGEQYF.

V usage is TRBV18 and J usage is TRBJ2-1, with D possibly matching TRBD2 (6 bases). CDR1 and CDR2 (germline): KGHSH, LQKENI. V was trimmed by 0 bases and J by 5 bases, leaving 8 bases between them. The CDR3 is made up of 14 amino acids. The CDR3 reads CASSPPAGNNEQFF. The CDR3 DNA sequence: TGTGCCAGCTCACCACCTGCGGGGAACAATGAGCAGTTCTTC.

The rearrangement uses TRBV6-6 and TRBJ2-7, with D perhaps matching TRBD1 (5 bases). V was clipped by 4 bases and J by 6 bases, with 16 bases between them. This CDR3 is built from 14 residues. Germline V gives CDR1 MNHNY, CDR2 SVGAGI (reference sequence). This chain's CDR3 is CASSSRMDTVEQYF. CDR3 nucleotides: TGTGCCAGCAGTTCCCGCATGGACACGGTCGAGCAGTACTTC.

In DNA, the CDR3 is TGCGCCAGCAGCCAAGATAGTGGAGTCCCGAGCTCCTACGAGCAGTACTTC. Translating gives CASSQDSGVPSSYEQYF. V and J are TRBV4-3 and TRBJ2-7; D not certain. CDR1 is LGHNA and CDR2 is YSLEER in the germline V gene. This CDR3 has 17 amino acids. Trimming left V 0 bases short and J 0 bases short, with 15 bases between.

The CDR3 is CASSVEGGQGTGLDEQYF. The CDR3 region has the DNA TGTGCCAGCAGCGTAGAGGGGGGCCAAGGGACAGGGCTCGACGAGCAGTACTTC. The J gene is TRBJ2-7, the V gene TRBV9; 9 bases agree with TRBD1. The V and J ends lost 0 bases and 5 bases, in that order; junction bases with no gene match: 15. The CDR3 contains 18 residues. CDR1 and CDR2 from the germline V gene are SGDLS and YYNGEE.

The J gene is TRBJ1-6, the V gene TRBV30, with D uncertain. Germline V gene lookup returns CDR1 GTSNPN and CDR2 SVGIG (reference sequence). CDR3 length equals 13 residues. V was clipped by 5 bases and J by 5 bases, with 10 bases between them. Here the CDR3 DNA reads TGTGCCTGGGCACAGAGAGATAATTCACCCCTCCACTTT. Protein: CAWAQRDNSPLHF. Supplemented by reference TRBV30 and TRBJ1-6, the full variable domain reads SQTIHQWPATLVQPVGSPLSLECTVEGTSNPNLYWYRQAAGRGLQLLFYSVGIGQISSEVPQNLSASRPQDRQFILSSKKLLLSDSGFYLCAWAQRDNSPLHFGNGTRLTVT.

The chain links TRBV18 to TRBJ2-7; TRBD2 aligns across 10 bases. The V and J ends lost 0 bases and 3 bases, in that order; junction bases with no gene match: 5. Germline CDR1 is KGHSH and CDR2 is LQKENI. This CDR3 is built from 16 residues. The CDR3 here is CASSPPTSGAIYEQYF. For the CDR3, the DNA is TGTGCCAGCTCACCACCTACTAGCGGGGCCATCTACGAGCAGTACTTC.

J is TRBJ2-7 and V is TRBV30, with TRBD2 as a possible D gene (5 bases). V was cut by 4 bases and J by 0 bases, with 7 bases left in between. Germline V lookup: CDR1 GTSNPN, CDR2 SVGIG (reference sequence). CDR3 length: 12 residues. In DNA form, the CDR3 reads TGTGCCTGGAAAGGGAGCTCCTACGAGCAGTACTTC. This encodes CAWKGSSYEQYF.

In DNA, the CDR3 is TGTGCCAGCAGCTTGTGGGCCTCGTCAGGGGGAAATTCACCCCTCCACTTT. This codes for CASSLWASSGGNSPLHF. V usage is TRBV5-6 and J usage is TRBJ1-6; 7 bases align to TRBD1. J lost 7 bases, V lost 1 base, and 11 bases had no gene match. The CDR3 length is 17 residues. Germline V gene lookup returns CDR1 SGHDT and CDR2 YYEEEE.

The chain couples TRBV5-1 to TRBJ2-3; TRBD2 is a possible D gene (6 bases). The CDR3 loop spans 15 amino acids. Between the trimmed V and J ends, which lost 3 bases and 0 bases, there was a span of 11 bases. The germline gives CDR1 SGHRS, CDR2 YFSETQ. Here the CDR3 reads CASSWRGTSTDTQYF. For the CDR3, the DNA is TGCGCCAGCAGCTGGCGGGGTACAAGCACAGATACGCAGTATTTT. Combining the CDR3 with reference TRBV5-1 and TRBJ2-3 gives the whole variable domain KAGVTQTPRYLIKTRGQQVTLSCSPISGHRSVSWYQQTPGQGLQFLFEYFSETQRNKGNFPGRFSGRQFSNSRSEMNVSTLELGDSALYLCASSWRGTSTDTQYFGPGTRLTVL.

The rearrangement links TRBV18 to TRBJ2-6; 7 positions agree with TRBD1. CDR1 and CDR2 from the germline V gene are KGHSH and LQKENI. Unmatched junction bases numbered 4, after V lost 1 base and J lost 1 base. CDR3 length equals 17 residues. CDR3 sequence (DNA): TGTGCCAGCTCACCACGTGACAGGGTTTCTGGGGCCAACGTCCTGACTTTC. Encoded protein: CASSPRDRVSGANVLTF.

The sample holds one count of this clone. The chain is built from TRBV24-1 and TRBJ1-5; 10 bases are a match to TRBD1. This CDR3 has 16 residues. From germline, CDR1 is KGHDR and CDR2 SFDVKD. V dropped 5 bases and J dropped 5; count of bases not matched to a gene: 8. CDR3 in amino acids: CATSGGTGAKYQPQHF. The DNA of the CDR3 is TGTGCCACCAGTGGGGGGACAGGGGCCAAATATCAGCCCCAGCATTTT.

As regards this clone: Germline is not matched at one junction end, which may reflect a read error. The J gene is TRBJ1-2, the V gene TRBV3-1 (or the pseudogene TRBV3-2), with a possible D match to TRBD1 (6 bases). Per germline, CDR1 LGHDT and CDR2 YNNKEL (reference sequence). The CDR3 contains 14 residues. CDR3 DNA sequence: TGTGCCAGCAGCCAAAAAAGAGGACAGACCCGCCGGGCCTTC. It encodes CASSQKRGQTRRAF.

This chain links TRBV11-2 with TRBJ2-7; 9 bases line up with TRBD2. Germline values: CDR1 SGHAT, CDR2 FQNNGV. The CDR3 length is 16 residues. Trimming took 4 bases from V and 2 from J; bases not matched to a gene: 9. The CDR3 nucleotides are TGTGCCAGCAGCTCCCCGGATAGCGGGAGACCCTACGAGCAGTACTTC. Translating it yields CASSSPDSGRPYEQYF.

This rearrangement joins TRBV7-9 to TRBJ2-3; 10 nucleotides agree with TRBD2. The CDR3 has 13 residues. J lost 14 bases, V lost 2 bases, and 7 bases had no gene match. Germline lookup yields CDR1 SEHNR and CDR2 FQNEAQ (reference sequence). CDR3 region: CASSLQSGGAPYF. The DNA of the CDR3 is TGTGCCAGCAGCTTACAAAGCGGGGGGGCTCCGTATTTT. The complete variable domain, with remaining parts taken from reference TRBV7-9 and TRBJ2-3, reads DTGVSQNPRHKITKRGQNVTFRCDPISEHNRLYWYRQTLGQGPEFLTYFQNEAQLEKSRLLSDRFSAERPKGSFSTLEIQRTEQGDSAMYLCASSLQSGGAPYFGPGTRLTVL.

The CDR3 loop is CASSLVPGGYGYTF. The CDR3 DNA reads TGTGCCAGCAGCTTGGTGCCAGGAGGATATGGCTACACCTTC. The chain carries TRBV5-5 and TRBJ1-2; D is uncertain. Germline lookup yields CDR1 SGHKS and CDR2 YYEKEE (reference sequence). CDR3 size: 14 residues. The V and J ends lost 0 bases and 5 bases respectively, with 11 bases between them.